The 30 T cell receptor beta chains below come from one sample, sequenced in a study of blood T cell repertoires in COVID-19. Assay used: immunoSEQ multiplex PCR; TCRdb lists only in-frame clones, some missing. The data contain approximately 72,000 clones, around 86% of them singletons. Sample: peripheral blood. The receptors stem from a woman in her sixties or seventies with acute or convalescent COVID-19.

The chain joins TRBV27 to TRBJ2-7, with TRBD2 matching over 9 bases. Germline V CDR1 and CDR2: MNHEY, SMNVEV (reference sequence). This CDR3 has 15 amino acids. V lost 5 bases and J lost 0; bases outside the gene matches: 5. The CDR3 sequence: CASSPLAGASYEQYF. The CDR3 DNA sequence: TGTGCCAGCAGTCCCTTAGCGGGGGCCTCCTACGAGCAGTACTTC.

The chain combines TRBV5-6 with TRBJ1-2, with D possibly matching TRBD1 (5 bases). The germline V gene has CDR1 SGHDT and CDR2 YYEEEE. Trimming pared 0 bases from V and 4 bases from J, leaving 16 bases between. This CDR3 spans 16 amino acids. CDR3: CASSLVGVRVGYGYTF. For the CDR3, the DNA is TGTGCCAGCAGCTTGGTTGGTGTCAGGGTCGGCTATGGCTACACCTTC.

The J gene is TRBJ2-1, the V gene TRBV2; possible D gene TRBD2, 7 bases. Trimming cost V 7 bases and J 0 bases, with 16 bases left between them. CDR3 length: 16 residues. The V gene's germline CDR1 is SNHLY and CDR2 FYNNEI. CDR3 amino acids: CASNPRGGPSYNEQFF. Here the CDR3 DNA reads TGTGCCAGCAACCCGAGGGGGGGCCCCTCCTACAATGAGCAGTTCTTC.

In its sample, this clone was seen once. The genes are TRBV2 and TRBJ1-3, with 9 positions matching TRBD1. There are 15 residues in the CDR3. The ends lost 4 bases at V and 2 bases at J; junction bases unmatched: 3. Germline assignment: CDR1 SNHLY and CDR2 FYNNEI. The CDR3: CASSGRTGAGNTIYF. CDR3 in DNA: TGTGCCAGCAGTGGAAGGACAGGGGCTGGAAACACCATATATTTT.

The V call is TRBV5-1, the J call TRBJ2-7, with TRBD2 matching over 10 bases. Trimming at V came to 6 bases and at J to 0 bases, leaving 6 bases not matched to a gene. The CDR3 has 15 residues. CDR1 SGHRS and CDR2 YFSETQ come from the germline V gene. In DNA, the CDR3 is TGCGCCAGCACTCTAGCGGGGGAACACTCCTACGAGCAGTACTTC. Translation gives CASTLAGEHSYEQYF.

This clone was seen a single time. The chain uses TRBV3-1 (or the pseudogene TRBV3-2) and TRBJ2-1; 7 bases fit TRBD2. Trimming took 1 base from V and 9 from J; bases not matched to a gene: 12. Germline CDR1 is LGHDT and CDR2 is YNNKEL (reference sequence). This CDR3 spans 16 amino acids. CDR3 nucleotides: TGTGCCAGCAGCCAAGCGAGAAGTGGGGGGGGAGGTGAGCAGTTCTTC. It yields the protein CASSQARSGGGGEQFF.

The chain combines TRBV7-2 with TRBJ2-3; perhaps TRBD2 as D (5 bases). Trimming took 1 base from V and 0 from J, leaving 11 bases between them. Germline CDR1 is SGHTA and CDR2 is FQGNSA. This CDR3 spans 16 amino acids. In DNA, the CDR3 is TGTGCCAGCAGCTTAGATGCTAGCCCGAGCACAGATACGCAGTATTTT. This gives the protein CASSLDASPSTDTQYF.

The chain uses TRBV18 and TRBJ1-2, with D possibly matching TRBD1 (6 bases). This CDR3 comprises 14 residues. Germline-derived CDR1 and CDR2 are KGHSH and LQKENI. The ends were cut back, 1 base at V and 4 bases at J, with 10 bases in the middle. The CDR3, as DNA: TGTGCCAGCTCACCACAGGGGGACATCTATGGCTACACCTTC. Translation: CASSPQGDIYGYTF.

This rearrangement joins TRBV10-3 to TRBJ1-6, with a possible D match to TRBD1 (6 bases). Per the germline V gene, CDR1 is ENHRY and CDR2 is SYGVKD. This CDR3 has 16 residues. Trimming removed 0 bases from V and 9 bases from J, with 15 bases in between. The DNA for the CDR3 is TGTGCCATCAGTGAGTCGCTACAGGGTGCGGCTTCACCCCTCCACTTT. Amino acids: CAISESLQGAASPLHF.

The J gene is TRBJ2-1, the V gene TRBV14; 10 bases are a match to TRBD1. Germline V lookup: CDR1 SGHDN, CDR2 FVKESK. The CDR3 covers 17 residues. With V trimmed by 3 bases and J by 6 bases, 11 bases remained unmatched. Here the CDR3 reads CASSHRLPGTGVNEQFF. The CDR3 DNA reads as TGTGCCAGCAGCCACCGCTTACCCGGGACAGGGGTCAATGAGCAGTTCTTC.

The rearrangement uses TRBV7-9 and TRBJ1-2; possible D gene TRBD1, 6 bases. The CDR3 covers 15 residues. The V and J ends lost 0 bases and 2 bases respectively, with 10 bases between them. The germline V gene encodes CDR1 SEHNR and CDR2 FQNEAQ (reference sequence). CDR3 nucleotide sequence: TGTGCCAGCAGCTTAGCGCGAGGACAGAACTATGGCTACACCTTC. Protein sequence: CASSLARGQNYGYTF.

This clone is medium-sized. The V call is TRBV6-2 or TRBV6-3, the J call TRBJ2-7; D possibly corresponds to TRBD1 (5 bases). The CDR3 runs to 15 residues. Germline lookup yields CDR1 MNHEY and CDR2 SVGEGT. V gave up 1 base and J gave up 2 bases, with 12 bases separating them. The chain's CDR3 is CASSYFQDNTYEQYF. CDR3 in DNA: TGTGCCAGCAGTTACTTTCAGGACAACACCTACGAGCAGTACTTC.

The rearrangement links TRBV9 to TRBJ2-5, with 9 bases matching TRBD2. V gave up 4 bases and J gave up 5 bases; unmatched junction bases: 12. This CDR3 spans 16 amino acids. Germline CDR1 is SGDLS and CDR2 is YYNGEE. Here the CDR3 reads CASSTSGGFGAETQYF. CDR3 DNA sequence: TGTGCCAGCAGCACGAGCGGGGGGTTTGGCGCCGAGACCCAGTACTTC.

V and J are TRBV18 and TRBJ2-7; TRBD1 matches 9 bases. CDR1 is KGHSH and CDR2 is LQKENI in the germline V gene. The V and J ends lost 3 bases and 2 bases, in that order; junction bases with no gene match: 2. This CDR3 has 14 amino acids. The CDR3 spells CASSPGQGTYEQYF. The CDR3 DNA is TGTGCCAGCTCACCGGGACAGGGAACCTACGAGCAGTACTTC.

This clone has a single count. The CDR3 reads CASSVDYYGYTF. The CDR3 coding sequence is TGTGCCAGTAGTGTCGACTACTATGGCTACACCTTC. The rearrangement links TRBV19 to TRBJ1-2; D remains unclear. This CDR3 comprises 12 residues. Trimming cost V 5 bases and J 3 bases, with 7 bases left between them. The germline V gene encodes CDR1 LNHDA and CDR2 SQIVND (reference sequence). Filled out from reference TRBV19 and TRBJ1-2, the complete variable domain reads DGGITQSPKYLFRKEGQNVTLSCEQNLNHDAMYWYRQDPGQGLRLIYYSQIVNDFQKGDIAEGYSVSREKKESFPLTVTSAQKNPTAFYLCASSVDYYGYTFGSGTRLTVV.

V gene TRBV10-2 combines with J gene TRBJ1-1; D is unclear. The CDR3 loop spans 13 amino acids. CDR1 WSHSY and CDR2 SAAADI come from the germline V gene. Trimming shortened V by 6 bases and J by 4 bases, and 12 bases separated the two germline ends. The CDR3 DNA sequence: TGCGCCAGCAGGATAGGGAGGAGCACTGAAGCTTTCTTT. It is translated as CASRIGRSTEAFF.

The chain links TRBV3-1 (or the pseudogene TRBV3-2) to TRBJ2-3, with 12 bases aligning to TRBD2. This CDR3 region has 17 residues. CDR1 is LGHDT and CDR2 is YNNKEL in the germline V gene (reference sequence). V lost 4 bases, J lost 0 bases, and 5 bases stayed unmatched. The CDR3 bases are TGTGCCAGCAGCCGTACCGGACTAGCGGGGAGCACAGATACGCAGTATTTT. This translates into CASSRTGLAGSTDTQYF.

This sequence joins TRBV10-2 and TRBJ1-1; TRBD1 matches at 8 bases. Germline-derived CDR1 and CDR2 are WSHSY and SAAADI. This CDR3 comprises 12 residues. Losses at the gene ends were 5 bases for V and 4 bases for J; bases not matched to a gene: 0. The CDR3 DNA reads TGCGCCAGCAGTACAGGGGGCACTGAAGCTTTCTTT. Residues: CASSTGGTEAFF.

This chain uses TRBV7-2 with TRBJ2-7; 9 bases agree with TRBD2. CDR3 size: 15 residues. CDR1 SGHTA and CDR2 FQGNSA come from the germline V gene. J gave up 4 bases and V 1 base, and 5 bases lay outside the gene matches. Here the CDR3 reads CASSLVAGGLYEQYF. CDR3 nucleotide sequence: TGTGCCAGCAGCTTAGTCGCGGGGGGGCTATACGAGCAGTACTTC. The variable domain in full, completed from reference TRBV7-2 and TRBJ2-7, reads GAGVSQSPSNKVTEKGKDVELRCDPISGHTALYWYRQSLGQGLEFLIYFQGNSAPDKSGLPSDRFSAERTGGSVSTLTIQRTQQEDSAVYLCASSLVAGGLYEQYFGPGTRLTVT.

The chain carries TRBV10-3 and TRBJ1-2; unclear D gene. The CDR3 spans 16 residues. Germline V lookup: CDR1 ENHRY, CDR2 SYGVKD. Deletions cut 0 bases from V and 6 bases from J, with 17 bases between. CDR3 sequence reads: CAISESMAYGRDGYTF. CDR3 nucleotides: TGTGCCATCAGTGAGTCGATGGCGTACGGGAGGGATGGCTACACCTTC.

CDR3 coding DNA: TGTGCCACCAGTGGTCTCCCGGTCGCCGGGGAGCTGTTTTTT. This encodes CATSGLPVAGELFF. This rearrangement joins TRBV24-1 to TRBJ2-2; D is unclear. Germline V lookup: CDR1 KGHDR, CDR2 SFDVKD. The CDR3 runs to 14 residues. Trimming removed 5 bases at V and 6 bases at J, with 12 bases between.

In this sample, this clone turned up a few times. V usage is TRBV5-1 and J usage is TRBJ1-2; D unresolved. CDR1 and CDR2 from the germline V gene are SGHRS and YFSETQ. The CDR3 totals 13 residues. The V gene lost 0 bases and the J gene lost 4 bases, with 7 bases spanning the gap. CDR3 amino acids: CASSLASLYGYTF. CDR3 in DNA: TGCGCCAGCAGCTTGGCCAGTCTCTATGGCTACACCTTC.

The CDR3 here is CASSTSGGTGELFF. In nucleotides, the CDR3 is TGTGCCAGCAGTACTAGCGGGGGCACCGGGGAGCTGTTTTTT. This sequence joins TRBV7-3 and TRBJ2-2, with 11 bases matching TRBD2. The V gene's germline CDR1 is SGHTA and CDR2 FQGTGA. V was clipped by 6 bases and J by 4 bases; unmatched bases: 1. This CDR3 is 14 amino acids long.

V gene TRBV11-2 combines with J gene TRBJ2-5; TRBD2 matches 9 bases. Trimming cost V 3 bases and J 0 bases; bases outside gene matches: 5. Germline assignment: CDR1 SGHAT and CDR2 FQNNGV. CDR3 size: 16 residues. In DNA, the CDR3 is TGTGCCAGCAGCTTGCGGGGGGGTCTGTACCAAGAGACCCAGTACTTC. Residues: CASSLRGGLYQETQYF.

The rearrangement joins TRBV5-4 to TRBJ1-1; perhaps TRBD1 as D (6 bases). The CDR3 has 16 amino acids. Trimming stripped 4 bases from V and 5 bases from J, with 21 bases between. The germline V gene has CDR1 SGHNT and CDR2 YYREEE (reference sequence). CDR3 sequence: CASSPGGGGSFTEAFF. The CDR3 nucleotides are TGTGCCAGCAGCCCCGGAGGGGGGGGAAGTTTTACTGAAGCTTTCTTT. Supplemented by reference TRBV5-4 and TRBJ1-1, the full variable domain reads ETGVTQSPTHLIKTRGQQVTLRCSSQSGHNTVSWYQQALGQGPQFIFQYYREEENGRGNFPPRFSGLQFPNYSSELNVNALELDDSALYLCASSPGGGGSFTEAFFGQGTRLTVV.

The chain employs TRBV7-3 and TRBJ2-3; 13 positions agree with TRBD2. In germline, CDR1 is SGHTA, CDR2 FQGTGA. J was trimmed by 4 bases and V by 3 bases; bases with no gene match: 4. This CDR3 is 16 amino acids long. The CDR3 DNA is TGTGCCAGCAGCTTGACTAGCGGGGGGTCGGCAGATACGCAGTATTTT. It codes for CASSLTSGGSADTQYF.

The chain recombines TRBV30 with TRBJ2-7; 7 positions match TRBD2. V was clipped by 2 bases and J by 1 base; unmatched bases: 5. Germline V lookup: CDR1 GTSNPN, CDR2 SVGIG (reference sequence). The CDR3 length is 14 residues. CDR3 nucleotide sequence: TGTGCCTGGAGTACCGGGGGAGGGTCCTACGAGCAGTACTTC. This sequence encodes CAWSTGGGSYEQYF.

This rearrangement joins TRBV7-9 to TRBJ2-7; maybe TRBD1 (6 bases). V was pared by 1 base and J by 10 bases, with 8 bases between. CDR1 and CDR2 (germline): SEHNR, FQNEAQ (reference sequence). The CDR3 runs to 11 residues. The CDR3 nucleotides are TGTGCCAGCAGCTTAGAGGACAGTCAGTACTTC. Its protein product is CASSLEDSQYF.

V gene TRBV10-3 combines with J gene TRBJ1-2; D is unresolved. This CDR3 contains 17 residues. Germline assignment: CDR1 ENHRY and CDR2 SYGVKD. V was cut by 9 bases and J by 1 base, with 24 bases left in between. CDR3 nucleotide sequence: TGTGCCATAAGCAAAGGCAGCGCGTTTAAGGATAACTATGGCTACACCTTC. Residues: CAISKGSAFKDNYGYTF.

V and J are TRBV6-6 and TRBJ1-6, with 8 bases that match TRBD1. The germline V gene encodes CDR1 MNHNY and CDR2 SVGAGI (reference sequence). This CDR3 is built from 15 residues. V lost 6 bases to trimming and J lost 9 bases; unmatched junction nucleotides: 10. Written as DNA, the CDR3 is TGTGCCAGCAGGGGATCGGACAGGGCCAGTTCACCCCTCCACTTT. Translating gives CASRGSDRASSPLHF.